The entry below describes one TCR beta chain. Libraries were prepared by immunoSEQ multiplex PCR; TCRdb keeps only in-frame clonotypes and omits some of them. The sample lists roughly 300,000 clones, around 83% occurring once. This entry belongs to a study of blood T cell repertoires in COVID-19. The overall study: Samples of COVID-19 (acute and convalescent) were obtained from the United States, Italy and Spain. Sources were T cells, B-cell-depleted T cells, or PBMCs; the material itself was cDNA or gDNA.

V lost 1 base to trimming and J lost 7 bases, with 9 bases between them. Germline CDR1 and CDR2: SGHKS and YYEKEE (reference sequence). This CDR3 region has 12 residues. Sequenced: peripheral blood. The chain recombines TRBV5-5 with TRBJ2-7; maybe TRBD2 (6 bases). The clonotype originates from a woman aged 45-59 years with acute or convalescent COVID-19. The CDR3 loop reads CASSLFGGEQYF. The CDR3, as DNA: TGTGCCAGCAGCTTGTTCGGAGGGGAGCAGTACTTC.